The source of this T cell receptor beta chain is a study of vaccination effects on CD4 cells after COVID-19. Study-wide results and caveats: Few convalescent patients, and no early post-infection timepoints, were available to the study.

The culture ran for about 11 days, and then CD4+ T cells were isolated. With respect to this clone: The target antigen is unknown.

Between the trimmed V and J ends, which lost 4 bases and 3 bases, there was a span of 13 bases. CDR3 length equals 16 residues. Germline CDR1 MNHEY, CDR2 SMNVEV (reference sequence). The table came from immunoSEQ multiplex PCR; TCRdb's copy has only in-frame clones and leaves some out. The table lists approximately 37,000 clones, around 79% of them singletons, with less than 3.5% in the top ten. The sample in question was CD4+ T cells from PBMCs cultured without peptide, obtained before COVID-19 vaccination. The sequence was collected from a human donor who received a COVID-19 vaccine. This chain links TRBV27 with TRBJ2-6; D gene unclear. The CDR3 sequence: CASSSSQYGGANVLTF. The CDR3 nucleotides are TGTGCCAGCAGTTCGAGTCAGTACGGTGGGGCCAACGTCCTGACTTTC.